These 31 T cell receptor beta chains were sequenced from one sample in a study of OX40 agonist ivuxolimab in advanced cancers. The table came from immunoSEQ multiplex PCR; TCRdb's copy has only in-frame clones and leaves some out. The sample includes about 83,000 clones, around 84% seen only once; the top ten take less than 9.5%. Source: CD4+ or CD8+ T cells sorted from blood, taken in a trial of the OX40 agonist ivuxolimab. These receptors originate from an adult with an advanced solid tumor such as melanoma, head and neck, liver or kidney cancer.

The chain has TRBV6-1 and TRBJ1-3; TRBD1 is a possible D gene (5 bases). V lost 6 bases and J 0 bases, leaving 12 bases between the germline ends. The CDR3 runs 15 residues. Looked up from germline, CDR1 is MNHNS and CDR2 is SASEGT. The CDR3 sequence: CASSTKQVSGNTIYF. In nucleotides, the CDR3 is TGTGCCAGCAGCACCAAACAGGTCTCTGGAAACACCATATATTTT.

This chain connects TRBV11-3 to TRBJ1-1; a weak D match, TRBD1 (5 bases). This CDR3 has 14 amino acids. CDR1 and CDR2 from the germline V gene are SGHNT and YENEEA. Trimming removed 6 bases at V and 1 base at J, with 12 bases between. Here the CDR3 DNA reads TGTGCCAGCAGTTGGGACTCCGCGAACACTGAAGCTTTCTTT. Translated, it gives CASSWDSANTEAFF.

The V and J genes are TRBV9 and TRBJ1-2; TRBD1 matches at 9 bases. V shed 3 bases and J 5 bases; nucleotides not matched to a gene: 11. This CDR3 contains 16 residues. Germline V CDR1 and CDR2: SGDLS, YYNGEE. The CDR3 bases are TGTGCCAGCAGCGACCAACTACAGGGGGCGACTTATGGCTACACCTTC. Protein sequence: CASSDQLQGATYGYTF.

The chain carries TRBV5-4 and TRBJ2-3; the match to TRBD2 covers 11 bases. There are 16 residues in the CDR3. V lost 2 bases and J lost 5; bases outside the gene matches: 7. CDR1 SGHNT and CDR2 YYREEE come from the germline V gene (reference sequence). The CDR3 loop reads CASSLGSGGARDTQYF. CDR3 in DNA: TGTGCCAGCAGCTTAGGTAGCGGGGGGGCTAGAGATACGCAGTATTTT.

This rearrangement joins TRBV5-5 to TRBJ2-4; maybe TRBD2 (5 bases). This CDR3 contains 11 residues. With 4 bases removed from V and 9 bases from J, the gap between germline ends came to 8 bases. The V gene's germline CDR1 is SGHKS and CDR2 YYEKEE (reference sequence). The chain's CDR3 is CASSTRGIQYF. Written as DNA, the CDR3 is TGTGCCAGCAGCACCCGGGGCATTCAGTACTTC. Together with reference TRBV5-5 and TRBJ2-4, the CDR3 gives the full variable domain: DAGVTQSPTHLIKTRGQQVTLRCSPISGHKSVSWYQQVLGQGPQFIFQYYEKEERGRGNFPDRFSARQFPNYSSELNVNALLLGDSALYLCASSTRGIQYFGAGTRLSVL.

This sequence joins TRBV19 and TRBJ1-5; D is undetermined. Deletions cut 0 bases from V and 7 bases from J, with 7 bases between. The CDR3 is made up of 13 amino acids. The germline V gene encodes CDR1 LNHDA and CDR2 SQIVND (reference sequence). The CDR3 bases are TGTGCCAGTAGTATAGAACGGGCGCAGCCCCAGCATTTT. Protein: CASSIERAQPQHF.

In regard to this clone: One junction end disagrees with the germline gene, perhaps due to a read error. V is TRBV5-1 and J is TRBJ2-5; D tentatively reads TRBD1 or TRBD2 (5 bases each). CDR3 length: 14 residues. In germline, CDR1 is SGHRS, CDR2 YFSETQ. CDR3 nucleotide sequence: TGCGCCGGCAGCTTCGGCAGGGACGCGGAGACCCAGTACTTC. Encoded protein: CAGSFGRDAETQYF. The full variable domain, rest sourced from reference TRBV5-1 and TRBJ2-5, is KAGVTQTPRYLIKTRGQQVTLSCSPISGHRSVSWYQQTPGQGLQFLFEYFSETQRNKGNFPGRFSGRQFSNSRSEMNVSTLELGDSALYLCAGSFGRDAETQYFGPGTRLLVL.

The chain couples TRBV4-2 to TRBJ2-1; no clear D gene. Between the trimmed V and J ends, which lost 2 bases and 7 bases, there was a span of 12 bases. The length of the CDR3 is 14 residues. CDR1 and CDR2 (germline): LGHNA, YNFKEQ. CDR3 in amino acids: CASSQKTPPNEQFF. For the CDR3, the DNA is TGTGCCAGCAGCCAAAAAACCCCTCCAAATGAGCAGTTCTTC.

The chain is built from TRBV28 and TRBJ2-7, with unresolved D. Per the germline V gene, CDR1 is MDHEN and CDR2 is SYDVKM. The CDR3 contains 11 residues. The germline V and J ends were trimmed by 2 bases and 7 bases, with 6 bases remaining between them. The chain's CDR3 is CASSLQVEQYF. In nucleotides, the CDR3 is TGTGCCAGCAGTTTACAAGTGGAGCAGTACTTC.

This clone was picked up a small number of times. The chain has TRBV6-4 and TRBJ2-3; no reliable D call. Germline values: CDR1 MRHNA, CDR2 SNTAGT. The V end lost 3 bases, the J end lost 3 bases, and 10 bases lay between the germline ends. The CDR3 totals 14 residues. The CDR3 region is CASSESVSTDTQYF. The CDR3 DNA sequence: TGTGCCAGCAGTGAGTCTGTATCTACAGATACGCAGTATTTT.

V gene TRBV10-3 combines with J gene TRBJ1-5; D unclear. Germline CDR1 reads ENHRY; CDR2 reads SYGVKD. Trimming removed 0 bases from V and 1 base from J, with 7 bases in between. The CDR3 runs 15 residues. As DNA, the CDR3 is TGTGCCATCAGTGAGTCAGTCGTCAGCAATCAGCCCCAGCATTTT. Residues: CAISESVVSNQPQHF.

This chain joins TRBV5-6 and TRBJ2-5, with TRBD2 as a possible D gene (5 bases). Germline loops: CDR1 SGHDT, CDR2 YYEEEE. Trimming pared 4 bases from V and 5 bases from J, leaving 18 bases between. The CDR3 covers 15 residues. Written as DNA, the CDR3 is TGTGCCAGCAGCCGGGGATGGGGTAGAAGTGAGACCCAGTACTTC. Protein product: CASSRGWGRSETQYF.

J is TRBJ2-3 and V is TRBV5-6, with 8 bases lining up with TRBD2. CDR1 is SGHDT, CDR2 YYEEEE, per germline. J gave up 11 bases and V 4 bases, and 15 bases lay outside the gene matches. CDR3 size: 15 residues. The CDR3 region is CASSLGYGGGRVQYF. In DNA, the CDR3 is TGTGCCAGCAGCCTGGGGTACGGGGGGGGCCGAGTGCAGTATTTT. Full variable domain (outside the CDR3, taken from reference TRBV5-6 and TRBJ2-3): DAGVTQSPTHLIKTRGQQVTLRCSPKSGHDTVSWYQQALGQGPQFIFQYYEEEERQRGNFPDRFSGHQFPNYSSELNVNALLLGDSALYLCASSLGYGGGRVQYFGPGTRLTVL.

The rearrangement links TRBV19 to TRBJ2-1, with D perhaps TRBD1 (6 bases). V lost 3 bases to trimming and J lost 6 bases, with 18 bases between them. Germline V gene lookup returns CDR1 LNHDA and CDR2 SQIVND (reference sequence). The CDR3 is 16 residues long. The CDR3 region is CASSILTGTLLNEQFF. The CDR3 nucleotides read TGTGCCAGTAGTATTTTAACCGGGACATTGCTCAATGAGCAGTTCTTC.

The chain is built from TRBV30 and TRBJ2-3; TRBD2 matches at 7 bases. This CDR3 comprises 14 residues. Germline values: CDR1 GTSNPN, CDR2 SVGIG (reference sequence). The junction had 4 bases not matched to a gene; V was cut back by 4 bases and J by 0 bases. The CDR3, as DNA: TGTGCCTGGACGTCTAGCGGTAGCACAGATACGCAGTATTTT. It specifies CAWTSSGSTDTQYF.

V is TRBV7-9 and J is TRBJ1-2, with D maybe TRBD1 (5 bases). The V gene lost 1 base and the J gene lost 4 bases, with 13 bases spanning the gap. The CDR3 is made up of 15 amino acids. CDR1 is SEHNR, CDR2 FQNEAQ, per germline (reference sequence). CDR3 coding DNA: TGTGCCAGCAGCTTAGGACCTGACAGCCCCTATGGCTACACCTTC. Its protein is CASSLGPDSPYGYTF.

The V call is TRBV6-5, the J call TRBJ1-3; TRBD1 aligns across 7 bases. The CDR3 is 14 residues long. Per the germline V gene, CDR1 is MNHEY and CDR2 is SVGAGI. Unmatched junction bases numbered 5, after V lost 7 bases and J lost 2 bases. CDR3 protein: CASIPTGAGNTIYF. The CDR3 DNA follows: TGTGCCAGCATTCCAACAGGGGCTGGAAACACCATATATTTT.

The chain uses TRBV7-8 and TRBJ2-7, with 8 nucleotides matching TRBD2. The trim removed 5 bases at V and 2 bases at J, leaving 8 bases unmatched. The CDR3 consists of 15 residues. Per the germline V gene, CDR1 is SGHVS and CDR2 is FQNEAQ. The CDR3 sequence is CASSDIAAGAYEQYF. As DNA, the CDR3 is TGTGCCAGCAGCGACATTGCAGCGGGAGCCTACGAGCAGTACTTC.

The chain has TRBV4-2 and TRBJ2-2, with a weak D call TRBD1 (5 bases). The CDR3 loop spans 15 amino acids. Germline CDR1 reads LGHNA; CDR2 reads YNFKEQ. V dropped 0 bases and J dropped 5 bases, with 10 bases sitting between them. The CDR3 DNA reads as TGTGCCAGCAGCCAAGAAGGGGCTGAAACCGGGGAGCTGTTTTTT. This codes for CASSQEGAETGELFF.

In DNA form, the CDR3 reads TGTGCCAGCAGCTTAATGGGGCCGAACACTGAAGCTTTCTTT. Translation gives CASSLMGPNTEAFF. The V call is TRBV7-9, the J call TRBJ1-1; D may be TRBD1 (5 bases). Germline CDR1 and CDR2: SEHNR and FQNEAQ (reference sequence). Trimming cost V 2 bases and J 1 base, with 8 bases left between them. The CDR3 is 14 residues long.

This clone was counted a single time. The chain links TRBV14 to TRBJ2-7, with 8 bases fitting TRBD1. Losses at the gene ends were 5 bases for V and 6 bases for J; bases not matched to a gene: 9. The germline CDR1 and CDR2 sequences are SGHDN and FVKESK. The CDR3 is 14 residues long. The CDR3 region has the DNA TGTGCCAGCAGCATAACCGGGACAGGCGGCGAGCAGTACTTC. Protein: CASSITGTGGEQYF. The full variable domain, in which reference TRBV14 and TRBJ2-7 provide the parts outside the CDR3, is EAGVTQFPSHSVIEKGQTVTLRCDPISGHDNLYWYRRVMGKEIKFLLHFVKESKQDESGMPNNRFLAERTGGTYSTLKVQPAELEDSGVYFCASSITGTGGEQYFGPGTRLTVT.

The gene calls are TRBV20-1 and TRBJ2-1; D gene uncertain. Trimming pared 0 bases from V and 10 bases from J, leaving 4 bases between. The CDR3 loop spans 10 amino acids. Germline-derived CDR1 and CDR2 are DFQATT and SNEGSKA (reference sequence). The CDR3 reads CSAREEEQFF. The DNA of the CDR3 is TGCAGTGCTAGAGAGGAGGAGCAGTTCTTC.

The gene calls are TRBV7-3 and TRBJ2-3; TRBD2 might be the D (6 bases). Trimming pared 5 bases from V and 1 base from J, leaving 10 bases between. The germline V gene has CDR1 SGHTA and CDR2 FQGTGA. This CDR3 is 14 amino acids long. CDR3 in amino acids: CASSPRLGTDTQYF. Here the CDR3 DNA reads TGTGCCAGCAGCCCGCGACTAGGCACAGATACGCAGTATTTT. Together with reference TRBV7-3 and TRBJ2-3, the CDR3 gives the full variable domain: GAGVSQTPSNKVTEKGKYVELRCDPISGHTALYWYRQSLGQGPEFLIYFQGTGAADDSGLPNDRFFAVRPEGSVSTLKIQRTERGDSAVYLCASSPRLGTDTQYFGPGTRLTVL.

The chain couples TRBV6-1 to TRBJ2-5; D perhaps matches TRBD2 (6 bases). Trimming pared 9 bases from V and 8 bases from J, leaving 19 bases between. This CDR3 contains 13 residues. CDR1 MNHNS and CDR2 SASEGT come from the germline V gene. The CDR3 loop is CASAAGGLGTQYF. The DNA for the CDR3 is TGTGCCAGTGCAGCCGGAGGGCTGGGAACCCAGTACTTC.

This clone was counted a single time. The genes are TRBV5-4 and TRBJ2-5, with 10 bases identical to TRBD1. V shed 4 bases, J shed 5 bases, and the junction held 5 bases outside the gene matches. Germline V gene data show CDR1 as SGHNT and CDR2 as YYREEE (reference sequence). CDR3 length: 14 residues. CDR3 loop: CASSPWTGGETQYF. CDR3 nucleotides: TGTGCCAGCAGCCCATGGACAGGGGGGGAGACCCAGTACTTC.

A word on this clone: Here the CDR3 omits its conserved ending phenylalanine or tryptophan, so a read error is the likely source. Because the CDR3's place on the DNA is in doubt, the DNA is left out and the CDR3 is given as listed by TCRdb. This chain's CDR3 is CASSQESRYYPFL. The J gene is TRBJ1-1, the V gene TRBV4-2. CDR1 and CDR2 from the germline V gene are LGHNA and YNFKEQ. Including both end residues, the CDR3 is 13 amino acids long.

This clone was detected only a few times. This chain links TRBV29-1 with TRBJ1-3; TRBD1 matches 7 bases. There are 14 residues in the CDR3. Germline V CDR1 and CDR2: SQVTM, ANQGSEA. J gave up 4 bases and V 7 bases, and 10 bases lay outside the gene matches. This CDR3 is CSASIQGVGNTIYF. The CDR3 nucleotides are TGCAGCGCTTCTATCCAGGGGGTCGGAAACACCATATATTTT.

The chain recombines TRBV19 with TRBJ1-1, with 8 nucleotides matching TRBD1. The CDR3 length is 15 residues. Trimming took 6 bases from V and 4 from J; bases not matched to a gene: 10. Germline V gives CDR1 LNHDA, CDR2 SQIVND (reference sequence). DNA of the CDR3: TGTGCCAGTAGACCTCTCGACAGGGGTAGCACTGAAGCTTTCTTT. The encoded protein is CASRPLDRGSTEAFF.

This chain uses TRBV27 with TRBJ2-7, with D tentatively TRBD1 (5 bases). The CDR3 has 16 amino acids. V shed 5 bases and J shed 2 bases, with 19 bases lying between them. Germline V lookup: CDR1 MNHEY, CDR2 SMNVEV (reference sequence). CDR3: CASSLMADTITYEQYF. DNA of the CDR3: TGTGCCAGCAGTCTAATGGCGGACACCATCACCTACGAGCAGTACTTC.

The gene calls are TRBV2 and TRBJ1-3; a weak D match, TRBD1 (5 bases). With 6 bases removed from V and 0 bases from J, the gap between germline ends came to 18 bases. Germline assignment: CDR1 SNHLY and CDR2 FYNNEI. This CDR3 is built from 17 residues. CDR3 protein: CASSEGRRLPSGNTIYF. The CDR3 bases are TGTGCCAGCAGCGAGGGACGACGCCTCCCCTCTGGAAACACCATATATTTT.

The V call is TRBV10-2, the J call TRBJ1-5; a possible D gene is TRBD1 (6 bases). V was clipped by 6 bases and J by 0 bases, with 15 bases between them. This CDR3 contains 16 residues. Germline assignment: CDR1 WSHSY and CDR2 SAAADI. CDR3 coding DNA: TGCGCCAGCAGGTCTGGGGGGGCCTATAGCAATCAGCCCCAGCATTTT. It specifies CASRSGGAYSNQPQHF.